The T cell receptor beta chain described here comes from a study of blood T cells in healthy people across ages (dated by TCRdb to about 2015). Regarding the study in general: In model experiments, roughly one uniquely barcoded TCR beta cDNA molecule per two T cells was captured by template switching. The study measured age-related changes in TCR beta repertoire diversity using deep sequencing normalized with unique cDNA molecular identifiers. Four age groups were formed from the donors: young (average 16 years), middle-aged (just under 40), aged (roughly 59) and long-lived (roughly 88). To avoid experimental bias, donors of different ages were distributed randomly across sequencing lanes. Using the same blood draw, the study looked at two additional independent replicas of 1 million unique cDNA reads for two donors, one aged 18 to 30 and the other aged 80 or older. Overall study outcomes, separate from this receptor: Bulk unsorted PBMC profiling prevented conclusive comparison of naive and antigen-experienced compartments. Because the CMV infection status of the donors was unknown, age-related changes in expanded clonotypes may potentially have been confounded. The percentage of naive T cells measured by flow cytometry correlated strongly with observed TCR beta diversity. Observed TCR beta diversity per million T cells fell roughly linearly with age, and a significant reduction was already apparent by age roughly 40. Estimates of total diversity from one million sequenced T cells were regarded as lower bounds and underestimates. Compared with the aged group, the long-lived group had more naive CD4+ T cells, fewer expanded clones and increased TCR diversity, suggesting age selection.

Remarks on this clonotype: Which antigen it targets is not known. Base-call qualities are not available, and no considerably larger clone is one nucleotide away.

Libraries were prepared through 5' RACE. The sample was run on an Illumina HiSeq 2500. The second PCR ran for about 7 to 11 cycles and used a J-beta primer mix along with a sample-barcoded 5' primer. Each TCR beta cDNA molecule received a unique molecular identifier from a template-switch 5' adaptor carrying 12 random nucleotides. Each sample yielded at least 3 million CDR3-containing paired-end reads. The Mint cDNA synthesis kit, primed by a TRBC-specific oligonucleotide, was used to synthesize first-strand cDNA from all RNA. Following uracil-DNA glycosylase treatment, all cDNA underwent a first 18-cycle PCR with the universal primers M1SS and BC2_uni_R. The source study handled its data this way. Normalization of each sample was performed by random selection of 1 million high-quality reads, each carrying a distinct molecular identifier. Reads with shared molecular identifiers were discarded instead of being binned into consensus sequences. CDR3 identification, clonotype clustering and error correction used MiTCR with a Q25 quality threshold and the strictest error-elimination algorithm. A nonparametric unseen species model with Euler transformation was used to estimate lower-bound total TCR beta diversity. TCRdb trimmed public reads at Q25 via fastp, called clones via MiXCR and kept in-frame beta chains. Each entry merges the rows of one CDR3 protein and shows their most common DNA and genes. For this entry, the V and J calls and clone size follow TCRdb and not the study's own pipeline. In all, the sample holds roughly 700,000 distinct CDR3 sequences, and about half of those were seen once. The ten top clones hold 25% to 35% of the sample.

The donors were some 39 Caucasian individuals from Russia, aged roughly 6 to 100 years, who were systemically healthy. Each donor gave 8 to 10 milliliters of peripheral blood, collected into EDTA-treated Vacutainer tubes. PBMCs were isolated by Ficoll-Paque density-gradient centrifugation, with at least 7 million obtained per sample. Trizol reagent was used to extract total RNA from PBMCs, with at least 6 micrograms per sample. Naive CD45RAhigh/CD27high T cell percentages were measured by flow cytometry on a PBMC aliquot from every donor. The clonotype comes from a woman between 55 and 75 years old in good health. Sequenced input: blood.

The bases read TGTGCCACCGGACCGGGACAGATACAAGAGACCCAGTACTTC. This translates into CATGPGQIQETQYF. Rearrangement joined TRBV15 to TRBJ2-5, and 7 bases in between align with TRBD1. From a lookup of the germline V gene (reference sequence), CDR1 and CDR2 are LNHNV and YYDKDF. The germline V end is reduced by 8 bases and the J end by 2 bases; junction bases left unmatched: 8. Including the terminal cysteine and phenylalanine, the CDR3 comprises 14 residues. The read is trimmed to its CDR3 DNA, 42 bases read in frame from base 1.